The rows below give T cell receptor beta chains drawn from one sample of a study of T cell responses to AZD1222 COVID-19 vaccine. Profiling relied on immunoSEQ multiplex PCR, and the TCRdb table lists in-frame clones only, not all of them. The sample contains about 45,000 clones, around four fifths of which appear only once. Sample: peripheral blood, taken 28 days after the second dose of the MenACWY control vaccine. Receptors originate from an adult who received the MenACWY meningococcal vaccine as a control. Both conserved end residues are part of each CDR3. A D gene is named only where the DNA matches it firmly. Clone size is given for some rows only: seen once, a few or many times, or a class if the clone is expanded.

J gene,D gene,V gene,clone size,CDR3 DNA,CDR3 protein
TRBJ2-3,NA,TRBV5-6,NA,TGTGCCAGCAGCTGGGGAATTGGTAGCACAGATACGCAGTATTTT,CASSWGIGSTDTQYF
TRBJ1-4,NA,TRBV7-9,NA,TGTGCCAGCAGCTTACGGGTACAGATTAATGAAAAACTGTTTTTT,CASSLRVQINEKLFF
TRBJ1-1,NA,TRBV29-1,NA,TGCAGCGTCGCACATCCGATGGGGGCTGAAGCTTTCTTT,CSVAHPMGAEAFF
TRBJ1-4,NA,TRBV9,NA,TGTGCCAGCCGTGCAGGAACTGGTGAAAAACTGTTTTTT,CASRAGTGEKLFF
TRBJ2-1,TRBD2,TRBV11-2,NA,TGTGCCAGCAGCTTCTCCCCCGGGGGGAACAATGAGCAGTTCTTC,CASSFSPGGNNEQFF
TRBJ2-3,NA,TRBV7-6,NA,TGTGCCAGCAGCTTAGTCAGATCAGATACGCAGTATTTT,CASSLVRSDTQYF
TRBJ1-1,NA,TRBV6-6,NA,TGTGCCAGCATAAAGGGTTCTGAAGCTTTCTTT,CASIKGSEAFF
TRBJ1-3,TRBD1,TRBV28,once,TGTGCCAGCACCAGGACAGGGACTGGAAACACCATATATTTT,CASTRTGTGNTIYF
TRBJ2-1,TRBD1,TRBV3-1/TRBV3-2,few,TGTGCCAGCAGCCAACTTTCGGGACAGGGGAACTACAATGAGCAGTTCTTC,CASSQLSGQGNYNEQFF
TRBJ1-6,NA,TRBV6-1,NA,TGTGCCAGCAGTGCCCCTCCGGTGACGAGTAGAGATTCACCCCTCCACTTT,CASSAPPVTSRDSPLHF
TRBJ2-5,NA,TRBV7-2,NA,TGTGCCAGCAGCTTAGCTACTCCTGGAGAGACCCAGTACTTC,CASSLATPGETQYF
TRBJ2-3,TRBD2,TRBV7-9,NA,TGTGCCAGCAGCTGGACCGGGACTAGCGGGAGAAATACGCAGTATTTT,CASSWTGTSGRNTQYF
TRBJ1-3,NA,TRBV6-5,few,TGTGCCAGCAGTTACAGGGCGGGCTCTGGAAACACCATATATTTT,CASSYRAGSGNTIYF
TRBJ1-2,TRBD1,TRBV9,NA,TGTGCCAGCAGCGTAGACCTGACAGGGGAATACACCTTC,CASSVDLTGEYTF
TRBJ2-5,NA,TRBV12-5,NA,TGTGCTAGTGGCCGTGGACAGCTGGGACAAGAGACCCAGTACTTC,CASGRGQLGQETQYF
TRBJ2-7,TRBD1,TRBV28,NA,TGTGCCAGCAGTCTTTACGGGGGCCTAGGACAGGGGCTGGGCGAGCAGTACTTC,CASSLYGGLGQGLGEQYF
TRBJ2-2,NA,TRBV5-6,once,TGTGCCAGCAGCTTGGGGGCAGTCGGTACCGGGGAGCTGTTTTTT,CASSLGAVGTGELFF
TRBJ2-6,NA,TRBV7-6,NA,TGTGCCAGCAGCTTAGCGAATGTCGACGCTGGGGCCAACGTCCTGACTTTC,CASSLANVDAGANVLTF
TRBJ1-4,NA,TRBV18,NA,TGTGCCAGCTCACCGGAGAGGGTAGGGGAAAAACTGTTTTTT,CASSPERVGEKLFF
TRBJ1-1,NA,TRBV7-9,NA,TGTGCCAGCAGCTTAGGGGTAGGGGGCACTGAAGCTTTCTTT,CASSLGVGGTEAFF
TRBJ1-2,NA,TRBV20-1,NA,TGCAGTGGAGGTGGCTACACCTTC,CSGGGYTF
TRBJ2-7,NA,TRBV18,once,TGTGCCAGCTCGGGGGCCCTCTACGAGCAGTACTTC,CASSGALYEQYF
TRBJ2-1,TRBD1,TRBV5-8,NA,TGTGCCAGCATTCTACGTCGGGGGACAGGGGTCAATGAGCAGTTCTTC,CASILRRGTGVNEQFF
TRBJ1-3,NA,TRBV6-2/TRBV6-3,NA,TGTGCCAGCAGTTACTTGGGGGGCGCCCGTGGAAACACCATATATTTT,CASSYLGGARGNTIYF
TRBJ2-5,NA,TRBV6-5,few,TGTGCCAGCAGGCCCCAGCAAGAGACCCAGTACTTC,CASRPQQETQYF
TRBJ1-6,TRBD1,TRBV5-5,NA,TGTGCCAGCAGCTTGGAAGGGGGCAAGTCACCCCTCCACTTT,CASSLEGGKSPLHF
TRBJ2-5,TRBD1,TRBV7-9,NA,TGTGCCAGCAGCTTCACACGACAGGGGCTAAAAGAGACCCAGTACTTC,CASSFTRQGLKETQYF
TRBJ1-6,TRBD1,TRBV6-5,NA,TGTGCCAGCAGTTACCGGGCAGGGGGGAAAGGTTCACCCCTCCACTTT,CASSYRAGGKGSPLHF
TRBJ1-5,TRBD1,TRBV19,few,TGTGCCAGTCGGGGACAGGGCTTTAATCAGCCCCAGCATTTT,CASRGQGFNQPQHF
TRBJ1-1,NA,TRBV2,NA,TGTGCCACCACGCGGCAAGGCTACACTGAAGCTTTCTTT,CATTRQGYTEAFF
TRBJ2-2,TRBD2,TRBV5-4,once,TGTGCCAGCAGCATCGGGACTAGCGGGGGGAACACCGGGGAGCTGTTTTTT,CASSIGTSGGNTGELFF
TRBJ1-3,NA,TRBV6-2/TRBV6-3,few,TGTGCCAGCAGTTATTCCCGGGACATCGGAAACACCATATATTTT,CASSYSRDIGNTIYF
TRBJ1-5,NA,TRBV10-3,NA,TGTGCCATCAGTGAGTTAAATGGCCAGCCCCAGCATTTT,CAISELNGQPQHF
TRBJ1-1,NA,TRBV23-1,NA,TGCGCCCTCTTTAAGCCTTCTGGGGGCAGGTGGAACACTGAAGCTTTCTTT,CALFKPSGGRWNTEAFF
TRBJ1-2,TRBD1,TRBV9,NA,TGTGCCAGCAGCCCCCGACAGGGGTTAGGTGGTGGCTACACCTTC,CASSPRQGLGGGYTF
TRBJ1-1,NA,TRBV15,NA,TGTGCCACCAGCCGCCAGGTCGGGTTAGCTTTCTTT,CATSRQVGLAFF
TRBJ1-1,NA,TRBV30,NA,TGTGCCTGGTCCGACAGCGCTGAAGCTTTCTTT,CAWSDSAEAFF
TRBJ1-1,NA,TRBV11-2,NA,TGTGCCAGCAGCGCCGATGGGGCAGGGGCTCCTTTCTTT,CASSADGAGAPFF
TRBJ1-2,NA,TRBV6-5,NA,TGTGCCAGCAGTCTAGAGCTCTATGGCTACACCTTC,CASSLELYGYTF
TRBJ2-1,TRBD2,TRBV7-8,NA,TGTGCCAGCAGCTGGGGGGGCTCCTACAATGAGCAGTTCTTC,CASSWGGSYNEQFF
TRBJ2-7,NA,TRBV3-1/TRBV3-2,NA,TGTGCCAGCAGCCAAGCTGCTTGGGAGCAGTACTTC,CASSQAAWEQYF
TRBJ2-2,NA,TRBV5-4,NA,TGTGCCAGCAGCTTGAAACAGGGAAACACCGGGGAGCTGTTTTTT,CASSLKQGNTGELFF
TRBJ1-2,NA,TRBV2,NA,TGTGCCAGCAGTGAATCGGCCGGGGGCAAATATGGCTACACCTTC,CASSESAGGKYGYTF
TRBJ1-1,NA,TRBV6-5,NA,TGTGCCAGCAGTTACTCGAAGAGGGCGGGCACTGAAGCTTTCTTT,CASSYSKRAGTEAFF
TRBJ1-5,NA,TRBV4-2,few,TGTGCCAGCAGATTTTCACTGGGGGAGGGGAATCAGCCCCAGCATTTT,CASRFSLGEGNQPQHF
TRBJ1-1,TRBD1,TRBV5-4,NA,TGTGCCAGCAGCTTGGGGGCAGGGGGTCCTGCCACTGAAGCTTTCTTT,CASSLGAGGPATEAFF
TRBJ2-5,NA,TRBV5-6,NA,TGTGCCAGCAGCCCCACGGGGGAGACCCAGTACTTC,CASSPTGETQYF
TRBJ1-1,NA,TRBV7-6,NA,TGTGCCAGCAGCCAGGACGGGAGAACTGAAGCTTTCTTT,CASSQDGRTEAFF
TRBJ2-2,TRBD2,TRBV25-1,NA,TGTGCCAGTTGGGGCGGGAGAGGAAGCACCGGGGAGCTGTTTTTT,CASWGGRGSTGELFF
TRBJ2-1,NA,TRBV10-2,NA,TGCGCCAGCAGTGGGGAGGTTCTGAGCTCCTACAATGAGCAGTTCTTC,CASSGEVLSSYNEQFF
TRBJ2-7,NA,TRBV20-1,NA,TGCAGTGCTAGTCCAGTCGGTATCCACGAGCAGTACTTC,CSASPVGIHEQYF
TRBJ1-1,NA,TRBV29-1,NA,TGCAGCGTTGCCCGCACAGGTGGTAACACTGAAGCTTTCTTT,CSVARTGGNTEAFF
TRBJ1-1,NA,TRBV12-3/TRBV12-4,NA,TGTGCCAGCAGCCTCTGGGTGGGCACTGAAGCTTTCTTT,CASSLWVGTEAFF